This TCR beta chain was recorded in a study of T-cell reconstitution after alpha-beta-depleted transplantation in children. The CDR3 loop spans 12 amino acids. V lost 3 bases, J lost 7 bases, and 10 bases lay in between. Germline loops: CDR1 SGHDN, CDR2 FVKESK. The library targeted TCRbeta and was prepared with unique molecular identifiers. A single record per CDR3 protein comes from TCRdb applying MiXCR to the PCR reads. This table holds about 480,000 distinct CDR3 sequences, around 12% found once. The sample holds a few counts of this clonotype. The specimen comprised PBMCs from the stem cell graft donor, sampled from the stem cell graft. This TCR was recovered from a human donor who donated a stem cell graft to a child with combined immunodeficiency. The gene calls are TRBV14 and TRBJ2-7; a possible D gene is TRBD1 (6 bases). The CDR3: CASSQSTGEQYF. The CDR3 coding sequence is TGTGCCAGCAGCCAGTCAACAGGGGAGCAGTACTTC.